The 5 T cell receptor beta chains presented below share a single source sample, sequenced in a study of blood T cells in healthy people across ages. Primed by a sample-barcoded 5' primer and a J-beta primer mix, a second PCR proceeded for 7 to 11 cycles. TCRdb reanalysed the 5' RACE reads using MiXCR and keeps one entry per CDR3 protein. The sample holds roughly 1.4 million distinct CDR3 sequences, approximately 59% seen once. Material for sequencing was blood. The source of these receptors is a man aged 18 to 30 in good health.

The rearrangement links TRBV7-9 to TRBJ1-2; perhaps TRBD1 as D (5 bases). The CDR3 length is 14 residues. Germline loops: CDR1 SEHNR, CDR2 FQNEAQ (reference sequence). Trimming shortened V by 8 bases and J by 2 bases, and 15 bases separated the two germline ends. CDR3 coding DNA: TGTGCCAGCGGGCGGGACTCCCTAAACTATGGCTACACCTTC. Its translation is CASGRDSLNYGYTF.

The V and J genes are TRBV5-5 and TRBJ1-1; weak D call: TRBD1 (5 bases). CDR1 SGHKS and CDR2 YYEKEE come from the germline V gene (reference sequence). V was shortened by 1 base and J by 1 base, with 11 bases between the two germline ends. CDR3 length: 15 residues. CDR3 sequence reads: CASSLLTTGNTEAFF. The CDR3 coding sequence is TGTGCCAGCAGCTTGCTGACCACAGGGAACACTGAAGCTTTCTTT.

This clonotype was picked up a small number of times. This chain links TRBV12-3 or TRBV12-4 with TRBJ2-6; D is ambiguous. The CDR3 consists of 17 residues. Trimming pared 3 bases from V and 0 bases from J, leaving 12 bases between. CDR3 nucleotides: TGTGCCAGCAGTTTGAATGTCGTGGACTCTGGGGCCAACGTCCTGACTTTC. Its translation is CASSLNVVDSGANVLTF.

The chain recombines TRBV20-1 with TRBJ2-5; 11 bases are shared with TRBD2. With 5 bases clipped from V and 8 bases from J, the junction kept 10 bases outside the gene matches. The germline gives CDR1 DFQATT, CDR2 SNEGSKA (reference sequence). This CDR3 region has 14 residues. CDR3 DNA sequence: TGCAGTGCTCCCGGGACTAGCGGTACGCAAACCCAGTACTTC. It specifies CSAPGTSGTQTQYF.

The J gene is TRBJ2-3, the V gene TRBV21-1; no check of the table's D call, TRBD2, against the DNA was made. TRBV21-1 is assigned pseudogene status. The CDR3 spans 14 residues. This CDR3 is CASSKVQGGDTQYF. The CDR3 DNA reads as TGTGCCAGCAGCAAAGTACAGGGAGGGGATACGCAGTATTTT.